This entry is about one T cell receptor beta chain. The data originate from a study of cytomegalovirus exposure and HLA in healthy donors. The germline V gene encodes CDR1 MNHNY and CDR2 SVGAGI (reference sequence). The CDR3 contains 14 residues. The ends were cut back, 0 bases at V and 1 base at J, with 4 bases in the middle. The primer mix had 60 Vbeta and 13 Jbeta primers. The assay was immunoSEQ multiplex PCR, and TCRdb's table has in-frame clones only and misses some. The data show about 250,000 clones, about 88% seen once. The sequence was collected from a girl aged 2-10 years in good health and CMV-seronegative. The V and J genes are TRBV6-6 and TRBJ1-5; no clear D gene. Source material: PBMCs. The CDR3 coding sequence is TGTGCCAGCAGTTACTCGACAAGCAATCAGCCCCAGCATTTT. The encoded protein is CASSYSTSNQPQHF.